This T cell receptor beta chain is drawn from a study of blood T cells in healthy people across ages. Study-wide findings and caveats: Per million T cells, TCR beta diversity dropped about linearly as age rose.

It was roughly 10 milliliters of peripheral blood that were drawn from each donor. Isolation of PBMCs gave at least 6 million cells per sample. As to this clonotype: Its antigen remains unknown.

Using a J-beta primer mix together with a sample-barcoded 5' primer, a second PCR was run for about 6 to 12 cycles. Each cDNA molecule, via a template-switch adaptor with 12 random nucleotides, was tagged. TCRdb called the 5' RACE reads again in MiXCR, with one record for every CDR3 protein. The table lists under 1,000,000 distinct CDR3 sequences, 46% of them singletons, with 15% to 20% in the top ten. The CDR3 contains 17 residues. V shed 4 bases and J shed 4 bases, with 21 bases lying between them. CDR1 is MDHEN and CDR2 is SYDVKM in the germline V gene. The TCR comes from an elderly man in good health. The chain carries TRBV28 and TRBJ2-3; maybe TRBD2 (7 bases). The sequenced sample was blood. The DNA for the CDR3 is TGTGCCAGCAGTTCCAGCCGCAGGGGACTACGCTCAGATACGCAGTATTTT. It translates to CASSSSRRGLRSDTQYF. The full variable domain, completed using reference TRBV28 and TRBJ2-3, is DVKVTQSSRYLVKRTGEKVFLECVQDMDHENMFWYRQDPGLGLRLIYFSYDVKMKEKGDIPEGYSVSREKKERFSLILESASTNQTSMYLCASSSSRRGLRSDTQYFGPGTRLTVL.